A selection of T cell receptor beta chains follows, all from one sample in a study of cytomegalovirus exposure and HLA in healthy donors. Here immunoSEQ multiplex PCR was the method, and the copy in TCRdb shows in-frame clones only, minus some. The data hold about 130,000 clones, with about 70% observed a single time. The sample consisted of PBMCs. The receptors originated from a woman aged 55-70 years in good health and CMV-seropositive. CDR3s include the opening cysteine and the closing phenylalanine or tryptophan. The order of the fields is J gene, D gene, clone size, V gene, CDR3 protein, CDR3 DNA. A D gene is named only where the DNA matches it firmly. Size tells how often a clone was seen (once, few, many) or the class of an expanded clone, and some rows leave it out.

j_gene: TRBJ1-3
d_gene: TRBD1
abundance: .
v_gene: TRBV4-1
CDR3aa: CASSQETGDGNTIYF
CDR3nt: TGCGCCAGCAGCCAAGAAACAGGGGACGGAAACACCATATATTTT

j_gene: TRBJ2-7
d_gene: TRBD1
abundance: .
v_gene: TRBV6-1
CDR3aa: CASRSGQSYEQYF
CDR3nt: TGTGCCAGCAGGTCGGGACAGAGCTACGAGCAGTACTTC

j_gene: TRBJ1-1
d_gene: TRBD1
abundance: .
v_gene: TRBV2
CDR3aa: CASRLTGGTEAFF
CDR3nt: TGTGCCAGCAGGCTGACAGGGGGCACTGAAGCTTTCTTT

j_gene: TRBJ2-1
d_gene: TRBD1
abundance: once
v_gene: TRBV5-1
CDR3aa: CASSPVGQGGYEQFF
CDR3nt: TGCGCCAGCAGCCCCGTCGGACAGGGTGGGTATGAGCAGTTCTTC

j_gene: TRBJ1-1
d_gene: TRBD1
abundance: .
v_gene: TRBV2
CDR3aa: CASSDGTGLWNTEAFF
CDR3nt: TGTGCCAGCAGTGATGGGACAGGGTTATGGAACACTGAAGCTTTCTTT

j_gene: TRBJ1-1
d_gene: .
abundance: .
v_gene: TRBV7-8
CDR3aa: CASSLGRVGTNTEAFF
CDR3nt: TGTGCCAGCAGCTTAGGGAGGGTAGGGACGAACACTGAAGCTTTCTTT

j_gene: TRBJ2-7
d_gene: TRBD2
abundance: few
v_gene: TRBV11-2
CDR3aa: CASSLFPSAGGRDEQYF
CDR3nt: TGTGCCAGCAGCCTATTCCCCTCCGCGGGGGGGCGGGATGAGCAGTACTTC

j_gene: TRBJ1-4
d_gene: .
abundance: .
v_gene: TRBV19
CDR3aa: CASSIRATNEKLFF
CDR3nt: TGTGCCAGTAGTATCCGGGCAACTAATGAAAAACTGTTTTTT

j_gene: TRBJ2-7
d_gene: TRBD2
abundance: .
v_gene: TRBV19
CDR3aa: CASSITGGPDEQYF
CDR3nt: TGTGCCAGTAGTATAACGGGGGGACCTGACGAGCAGTACTTC

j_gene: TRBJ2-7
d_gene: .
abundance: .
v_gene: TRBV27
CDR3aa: CASKGLHLLEQYF
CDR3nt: TGTGCCAGCAAAGGACTACACCTTTTAGAGCAGTACTTC

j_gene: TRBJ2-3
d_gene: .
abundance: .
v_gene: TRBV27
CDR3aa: CASKEVGAADTQYF
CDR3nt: TGTGCCAGCAAAGAGGTTGGGGCGGCAGATACGCAGTATTTT

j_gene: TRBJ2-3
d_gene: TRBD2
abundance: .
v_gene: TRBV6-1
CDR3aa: CASSEGSGGQDTQYF
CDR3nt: TGTGCCAGCAGTGAAGGTAGCGGGGGGCAAGATACGCAGTATTTT

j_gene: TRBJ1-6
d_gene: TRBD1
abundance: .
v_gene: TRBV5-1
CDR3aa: CASSLDAGGNSPLHF
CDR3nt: TGCGCCAGCAGCTTGGATGCAGGGGGTAATTCACCCCTCCACTTT

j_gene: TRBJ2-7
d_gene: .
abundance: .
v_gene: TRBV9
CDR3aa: CASSVGDSHSYEQYF
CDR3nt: TGTGCCAGCAGCGTGGGGGACTCTCACTCCTACGAGCAGTACTTC

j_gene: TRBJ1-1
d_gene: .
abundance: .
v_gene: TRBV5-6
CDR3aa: CASSLWTPNTEAFF
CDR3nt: TGTGCCAGCAGCTTGTGGACACCGAACACTGAAGCTTTCTTT

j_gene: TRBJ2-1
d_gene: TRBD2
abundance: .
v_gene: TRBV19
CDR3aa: CASTGLAGPRNEQFF
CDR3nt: TGTGCCAGTACCGGACTAGCGGGGCCCCGGAATGAGCAGTTCTTC

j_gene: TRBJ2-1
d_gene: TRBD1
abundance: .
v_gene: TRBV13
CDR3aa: CASSPFGQGANNEQFF
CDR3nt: TGTGCCAGCAGCCCCTTCGGACAGGGGGCCAACAATGAGCAGTTCTTC

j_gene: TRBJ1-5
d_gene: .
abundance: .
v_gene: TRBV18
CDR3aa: CASSTGGGDDNQPQHF
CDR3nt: TGTGCCAGCTCAACCGGCGGAGGGGATGACAATCAGCCCCAGCATTTT

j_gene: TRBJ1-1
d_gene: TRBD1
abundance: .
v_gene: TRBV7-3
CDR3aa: CASSYRVTGGNMNTEAFF
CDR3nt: TGTGCCAGCAGCTATAGGGTGACAGGGGGTAACATGAACACTGAAGCTTTCTTT

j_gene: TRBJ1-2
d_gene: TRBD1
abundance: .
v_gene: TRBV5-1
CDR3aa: CASSTGQGTDGYTF
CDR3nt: TGCGCCAGCAGCACCGGACAGGGGACCGATGGCTACACCTTC

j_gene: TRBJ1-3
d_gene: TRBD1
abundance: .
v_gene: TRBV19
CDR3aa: CASTDRVSGNTIYF
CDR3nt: TGTGCCAGTACCGACAGGGTCTCAGGAAACACCATATATTTT